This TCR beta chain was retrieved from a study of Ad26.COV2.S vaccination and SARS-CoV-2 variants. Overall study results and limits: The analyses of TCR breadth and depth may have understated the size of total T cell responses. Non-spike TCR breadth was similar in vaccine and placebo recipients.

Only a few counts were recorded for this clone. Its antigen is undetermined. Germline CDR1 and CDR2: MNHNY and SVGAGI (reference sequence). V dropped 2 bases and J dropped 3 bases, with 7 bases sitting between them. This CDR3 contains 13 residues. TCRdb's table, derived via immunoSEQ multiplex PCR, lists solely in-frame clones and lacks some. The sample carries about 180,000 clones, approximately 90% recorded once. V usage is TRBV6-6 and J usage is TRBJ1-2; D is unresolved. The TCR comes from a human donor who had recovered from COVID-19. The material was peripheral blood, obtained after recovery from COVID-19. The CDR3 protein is CASSYEHYYGYTF. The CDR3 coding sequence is TGTGCCAGCAGTTACGAGCATTACTATGGCTACACCTTC.